This entry lists 29 T cell receptor beta chains sequenced from one sample in a study of cytomegalovirus exposure and HLA in healthy donors. The PCR contained 60 Vbeta and 13 Jbeta primers. Sequencing was performed with immunoSEQ multiplex PCR; in TCRdb, only in-frame clones are kept and a portion is missing. The table lists over 65,000 clones, around 73% of them singletons, with more than 2.5% in the top ten. The sequenced material came from PBMCs. These TCRs come from a man aged 45-60 years in good health and CMV-seronegative.

The chain uses TRBV6-1 and TRBJ2-7; D unresolved. Trimming took off 4 bases at V and 0 bases at J, with 7 bases between the two ends. The CDR3 runs 13 residues. CDR1 MNHNS and CDR2 SASEGT come from the germline V gene. The CDR3 coding sequence is TGTGCCAGCAGTGGGAGCTCCTCCTACGAGCAGTACTTC. This sequence encodes CASSGSSSYEQYF.

V usage is TRBV14 and J usage is TRBJ2-2; D gene uncertain. Germline assignment: CDR1 SGHDN and CDR2 FVKESK. The CDR3 spans 13 residues. Trimming took off 3 bases at V and 4 bases at J, with 6 bases between the two ends. CDR3 bases: TGTGCCAGCAGCCACTTATCCACCGGGGAGCTGTTTTTT. As protein: CASSHLSTGELFF.

The V and J genes are TRBV7-2 and TRBJ1-6, with D maybe TRBD1 (5 bases). V lost 5 bases and J 9 bases, leaving 8 bases between the germline ends. Per the germline V gene, CDR1 is SGHTA and CDR2 is FQGNSA. This CDR3 comprises 12 residues. CDR3 bases: TGTGCCAGCAGCACCAGGGTTTCACCCCTCCACTTT. Amino acid sequence: CASSTRVSPLHF.

This chain links TRBV7-8 with TRBJ1-5; D uncertain. The CDR3 covers 13 residues. The V and J ends lost 4 bases and 5 bases respectively, with 9 bases between them. Germline loops: CDR1 SGHVS, CDR2 FQNEAQ. The CDR3 region is CASSSSRDQPQHF. Written as DNA, the CDR3 is TGTGCCAGCAGCTCTTCTCGGGATCAGCCCCAGCATTTT.

The genes are TRBV12-5 and TRBJ2-7, with 7 positions matching TRBD2. CDR3 length: 15 amino acids. J was trimmed by 1 base and V by 6 bases; bases with no gene match: 9. Germline CDR1 reads LGHNT; CDR2 reads FRNRAP. CDR3 in amino acids: CASGSGVPGSYEQYF. In DNA, the CDR3 is TGTGCTAGTGGGAGCGGGGTCCCGGGATCCTACGAGCAGTACTTC.

The chain combines TRBV7-3 with TRBJ2-7; TRBD1 might be the D (6 bases). In germline, CDR1 is SGHTA, CDR2 FQGTGA. The CDR3 extends over 15 amino acids. V dropped 0 bases and J dropped 6 bases, with 15 bases sitting between them. For the CDR3, the DNA is TGTGCCAGCAGCTTAACAGGGGGACCCCAGGGCGAGCAGTACTTC. Translation: CASSLTGGPQGEQYF.

The chain combines TRBV4-1 with TRBJ2-5; TRBD1 agrees at 7 bases. This CDR3 region has 14 residues. Germline-derived CDR1 and CDR2 are MGHRA and YSYEKL. Unmatched junction bases numbered 3, after V lost 0 bases and J lost 5 bases. The CDR3 here is CASSQETGWETQYF. DNA of the CDR3: TGCGCCAGCAGCCAAGAGACAGGGTGGGAGACCCAGTACTTC.

This chain joins TRBV19 and TRBJ2-7; 10 bases are shared with TRBD2. Germline V CDR1 and CDR2: LNHDA, SQIVND (reference sequence). V trimming: 4 bases; J trimming: 4 bases; junction bases outside the gene matches: 7. This CDR3 has 15 amino acids. CDR3: CASSSRLAGVYEQYF. In DNA form, the CDR3 reads TGTGCCAGTAGTAGCCGACTAGCGGGCGTTTACGAGCAGTACTTC. The full variable domain, with the rest looked up from reference TRBV19 and TRBJ2-7, is DGGITQSPKYLFRKEGQNVTLSCEQNLNHDAMYWYRQDPGQGLRLIYYSQIVNDFQKGDIAEGYSVSREKKESFPLTVTSAQKNPTAFYLCASSSRLAGVYEQYFGPGTRLTVT.

This sequence joins TRBV13 and TRBJ2-5; 12 nucleotides line up with TRBD2. The germline gives CDR1 PRHDT, CDR2 FYEKMQ (reference sequence). CDR3 length equals 18 residues. V trimming: 3 bases; J trimming: 4 bases; junction bases outside the gene matches: 12. CDR3 bases: TGTGCCAGCAGCTTCCTAGCGGGGGGGAGTTACCCGTCAGAGACCCAGTACTTC. It yields the protein CASSFLAGGSYPSETQYF.

This clone was seen a few times. The J gene is TRBJ1-4, the V gene TRBV4-3, with TRBD1 as a possible D gene (5 bases). This CDR3 region has 16 residues. Trimming shortened V by 1 base and J by 4 bases, and 13 bases separated the two germline ends. The germline gives CDR1 LGHNA, CDR2 YSLEER. DNA of the CDR3: TGCGCCAGCAGCCAAGCTCCTCGGAGGGGTAATGAAAAACTGTTTTTT. It translates to CASSQAPRRGNEKLFF.

This clone was picked up one time. The genes are TRBV14 and TRBJ1-1, with 10 bases aligning to TRBD1. Losses at the gene ends were 4 bases for V and 7 bases for J; bases not matched to a gene: 6. The CDR3 length is 14 residues. Germline V lookup: CDR1 SGHDN, CDR2 FVKESK. For the CDR3, the DNA is TGTGCCAGCAGCCCCCGGACAGGGGGTGATGAAGCTTTCTTT. Residues: CASSPRTGGDEAFF.

The J gene is TRBJ2-7, the V gene TRBV6-5; 10 nucleotides line up with TRBD1. With V trimmed by 7 bases and J by 4 bases, 4 bases remained unmatched. The CDR3 extends over 13 amino acids. Looked up from germline, CDR1 is MNHEY and CDR2 is SVGAGI. CDR3 residues: CASTTGGTYEQYF. CDR3 nucleotides: TGTGCCAGCACGACAGGGGGCACGTACGAGCAGTACTTC.

This clone was counted between two and nine times. The chain joins TRBV7-2 to TRBJ1-5, with TRBD1 as a possible D gene (5 bases). Germline assignment: CDR1 SGHTA and CDR2 FQGNSA. The V end lost 5 bases, the J end lost 4 bases, and 18 bases lay between the germline ends. This CDR3 comprises 16 residues. The CDR3 loop is CASSRGKDGSNQPQHF. CDR3 DNA: TGTGCCAGCAGCAGGGGAAAGGACGGCTCGAATCAGCCCCAGCATTTT.

This chain links TRBV6-6 with TRBJ1-2, with TRBD1 identical over 7 bases. Trimming removed 6 bases from V and 8 bases from J; junction bases left unmatched: 6. The CDR3 is 12 residues long. The germline V gene has CDR1 MNHNY and CDR2 SVGAGI (reference sequence). The CDR3 sequence: CASSQDREGYTF. The CDR3 coding sequence is TGTGCCAGCAGCCAAGACAGGGAGGGCTACACCTTC.

The rearrangement joins TRBV19 to TRBJ1-1, with D perhaps TRBD1 (5 bases). Trimming stripped 9 bases from V and 5 bases from J, with 19 bases between. The CDR3 totals 14 residues. CDR1 is LNHDA, CDR2 SQIVND, per germline (reference sequence). CDR3 nucleotides: TGTGCCAGCTCGGGAGAGGGGCGGGATACTGAAGCTTTCTTT. Translation: CASSGEGRDTEAFF.

The CDR3 protein is CASGQGQGRNEQYF. The DNA of the CDR3 is TGTGCCAGCGGGCAGGGACAGGGGAGAAACGAGCAGTACTTC. V usage is TRBV6-5 and J usage is TRBJ2-7; 10 bases map to TRBD1. The germline V gene has CDR1 MNHEY and CDR2 SVGAGI. This CDR3 has 14 residues. V lost 8 bases, J lost 5 bases, and 9 bases stayed unmatched.

The chain employs TRBV5-5 and TRBJ1-2; 8 bases fit TRBD1. The CDR3 totals 15 residues. Germline loops: CDR1 SGHKS, CDR2 YYEKEE (reference sequence). The J segment lost 5 bases and the V segment lost 4 bases, leaving 10 bases of the junction unmatched. As DNA, the CDR3 is TGTGCCAGCAGCCTCGGGTCGGGACAGGCGTATGGCTACACCTTC. Translation: CASSLGSGQAYGYTF.

This chain joins TRBV5-1 and TRBJ1-5, with 7 bases identical to TRBD1. In germline, CDR1 is SGHRS, CDR2 YFSETQ. The ends lost 4 bases at V and 2 bases at J; junction bases unmatched: 6. CDR3 length equals 15 residues. The DNA for the CDR3 is TGCGCCAGCAGCCCGGACGGACAGGGCAATCAGCCCCAGCATTTT. This gives the protein CASSPDGQGNQPQHF.

The chain combines TRBV6-5 with TRBJ1-5, with 9 positions matching TRBD1. The V segment lost 6 bases and the J segment 13 bases; nucleotides outside the gene matches: 4. This CDR3 spans 11 amino acids. Germline V gene data show CDR1 as MNHEY and CDR2 as SVGAGI. The CDR3 DNA follows: TGTGCCAGCAGACAGGGGGCGCATCAGCATTTT. The encoded protein is CASRQGAHQHF.

The chain carries TRBV6-1 and TRBJ1-2; the match to TRBD1 covers 12 bases. CDR3 length: 17 residues. Trimming took 0 bases from V and 5 from J; bases not matched to a gene: 7. In germline, CDR1 is MNHNS, CDR2 SASEGT. The CDR3 nucleotides are TGTGCCAGCAGTGAAGCTGGGACAGGGGGCCCGCTATATGGCTACACCTTC. This sequence encodes CASSEAGTGGPLYGYTF.

The CDR3 region has the DNA TGCAGCGTTACGACCCCCAGGATCACAGATACGCAGTATTTT. Its translation: CSVTTPRITDTQYF. This chain uses TRBV29-1 with TRBJ2-3; D unresolved. CDR1 is SQVTM, CDR2 ANQGSEA, per germline. The CDR3 contains 14 residues. The V end lost 5 bases, the J end lost 2 bases, and 14 bases lay between the germline ends.

The J gene is TRBJ1-4, the V gene TRBV6-1; 7 bases match TRBD1. Germline CDR1 MNHNS, CDR2 SASEGT. The CDR3 contains 13 residues. V gave up 6 bases and J gave up 6 bases; unmatched junction bases: 4. The CDR3 region is CASRNRGHEKLFF. The CDR3 DNA sequence: TGTGCCAGCAGGAACAGGGGACATGAAAAACTGTTTTTT.

V gene TRBV4-2 combines with J gene TRBJ2-2, with 11 nucleotides matching TRBD1. Germline assignment: CDR1 LGHNA and CDR2 YNFKEQ. The trim removed 0 bases at V and 8 bases at J, leaving 2 bases unmatched. The CDR3 is 15 amino acids. As DNA, the CDR3 is TGTGCCAGCAGCCAAGAGGACAGGGGGCCTGGGGAGCTGTTTTTT. This gives the protein CASSQEDRGPGELFF.

The chain carries TRBV4-1 and TRBJ2-3, with 7 bases aligning to TRBD2. CDR1 MGHRA and CDR2 YSYEKL come from the germline V gene. The CDR3 length is 15 residues. The V segment lost 6 bases and the J segment 10 bases; nucleotides outside the gene matches: 16. The CDR3 protein is CASRSYGSAGVSQYF. As DNA, the CDR3 is TGCGCCAGCAGATCTTACGGGTCCGCGGGGGTTTCGCAGTATTTT.

CDR3 bases: TGTGCCAGCAGCTTGCCAGGGTACAATGAGCAGTTCTTC. Protein: CASSLPGYNEQFF. The chain joins TRBV5-6 to TRBJ2-1; D may be TRBD1 (5 bases). The CDR3 sequence is 13 residues long. The V gene's germline CDR1 is SGHDT and CDR2 YYEEEE. V lost 1 base to trimming and J lost 4 bases, with 6 bases between them.

The V gene is TRBV4-3, the J gene TRBJ2-5; D is perhaps TRBD1 (6 bases). The CDR3 is 13 residues long. Germline V gene sequence: CDR1 LGHNA, CDR2 YSLEER. Trimming pared 4 bases from V and 11 bases from J, leaving 17 bases between. The CDR3 is CASSREQGREQYF. For the CDR3, the DNA is TGCGCCAGCAGCCGTGAACAGGGCCGAGAGCAGTACTTC.

In its sample, this clone was seen a few times. J is TRBJ2-3 and V is TRBV5-6; 7 bases agree with TRBD1. This CDR3 spans 14 amino acids. CDR1 and CDR2 (germline): SGHDT, YYEEEE. The trim removed 7 bases at V and 3 bases at J, leaving 8 bases unmatched. DNA for the CDR3: TGTGCCAGCGGCCTATTGGACAGGACAGATACGCAGTATTTT. It codes for CASGLLDRTDTQYF.

The V and J genes are TRBV15 and TRBJ2-5; possible D gene TRBD1, 6 bases. The CDR3 is made up of 15 amino acids. V was trimmed by 0 bases and J by 2 bases, leaving 10 bases between them. Germline V lookup: CDR1 LNHNV, CDR2 YYDKDF (reference sequence). The CDR3 bases are TGTGCCACCAGCAGAGATCAGGGGAGTCAAGAGACCCAGTACTTC. Its protein is CATSRDQGSQETQYF.

This clone came up a few times. V usage is TRBV6-6 and J usage is TRBJ1-2; perhaps TRBD1 as D (5 bases). The V and J ends lost 8 bases and 0 bases respectively, with 19 bases between them. From germline, CDR1 is MNHNY and CDR2 SVGAGI (reference sequence). CDR3 length equals 16 residues. CDR3 DNA sequence: TGTGCCAGCCGGAGGGGAGGGATGGCGGCTAACTATGGCTACACCTTC. Translation: CASRRGGMAANYGYTF.